The subject of this entry is one T cell receptor beta chain. Enrolled through a virtual design, the participants were between roughly 18 and 90 years of age and came from about two dozen US areas. V shed 4 bases and J shed 8 bases, with 15 bases lying between them. Germline loops: CDR1 SGHDT, CDR2 YYEEEE. The CDR3 sequence is 13 residues long. Authors' methods: Quantification of nucleated cells was approximated via reference gene primer amplification. The method was immunoSEQ multiplex PCR; TCRdb's version includes in-frame clones alone and lacks a portion of them. For V, J and clone size, that table is used; D and trimming come from the DNA. The sample shows about 320,000 clones, roughly 85% of them seen only once. This sample is drawn from a study of blood T cell repertoires in COVID-19.

This TCR was sampled from a woman aged 25 to 39 who had been exposed to COVID-19. The chain couples TRBV5-6 to TRBJ1-2, with no clear D. Material for sequencing was PBMCs or T cells enriched from blood (not recorded which). The CDR3 spells CASSLTRGGGYTF. The CDR3 DNA follows: TGTGCCAGCAGCCTCACGCGGGGAGGCGGCTACACCTTC.